This T cell receptor (beta chain) was captured by sequencing in a study of blood T cell repertoires in COVID-19. Turning to the study itself: Whether acute or convalescent, the COVID-19 samples came from the United States, Italy and Spain.

The V end was cut by 0 bases, the J end by 3 bases, with 15 bases between. Germline CDR1 is SGHRS and CDR2 is YFSETQ. There are 16 residues in the CDR3. TCRdb's copy holds only in-frame clones and misses some; the assay was immunoSEQ multiplex PCR. The sample lists 170,000 or so clones, about 83% seen once, with around 13% in the top ten. The sequenced sample consisted of peripheral blood. This sequence joins TRBV5-1 and TRBJ1-2; D may be TRBD1 (5 bases). The receptor's source is a woman in her 70s with COVID-19, enrolled during active disease. Written as DNA, the CDR3 is TGCGCCAGCAGCTTGGCTCGTGGGGCTAGGTACTATGGCTACACCTTC. Amino acids: CASSLARGARYYGYTF.